This T cell receptor beta chain was identified in a study of shared clonotypes between healthy human individuals. Study-wide results and caveats: Generation probabilities of non-shared clonotypes were lower (relative to those shared by all four donors). The sharing of about 5.3% of naive CD4 clonotypes was seen across a handful of donors.

As processed by the authors: Because ImmunoSEQ provided only junction sequences with no quality scores, the filtering differed. Produced via immunoSEQ multiplex PCR; TCRdb's table is partial and in-frame only. V and J calls and clone size follow that table, whereas D and trimming were derived from the DNA. The sample records roughly 1,600,000 clones, 98% being singletons. The CDR3 runs 15 residues. Per germline, CDR1 SGHAT and CDR2 FQNNGV. Trimming cost V 1 base and J 1 base, with 8 bases left between them. Notes on this clone: Its antigen remains unidentified.

The origin of this receptor is a man between 25 and 39 years old in good health. V usage is TRBV11-2 and J usage is TRBJ1-5, with a tentative D call TRBD1 (5 bases). Material: naive CD4+ T cells sorted from blood. Documented subset: CD45RA+ positively selected. In DNA, the CDR3 is TGTGCCAGCAGCTTAGGACAGTCCAGCAATCAGCCCCAGCATTTT. Its protein is CASSLGQSSNQPQHF. Combining the CDR3 with reference TRBV11-2 and TRBJ1-5 gives the whole variable domain EAGVAQSPRYKIIEKRQSVAFWCNPISGHATLYWYQQILGQGPKLLIQFQNNGVVDDSQLPKDRFSAERLKGVDSTLKIQPAKLEDSAVYLCASSLGQSSNQPQHFGDGTRLSIL.